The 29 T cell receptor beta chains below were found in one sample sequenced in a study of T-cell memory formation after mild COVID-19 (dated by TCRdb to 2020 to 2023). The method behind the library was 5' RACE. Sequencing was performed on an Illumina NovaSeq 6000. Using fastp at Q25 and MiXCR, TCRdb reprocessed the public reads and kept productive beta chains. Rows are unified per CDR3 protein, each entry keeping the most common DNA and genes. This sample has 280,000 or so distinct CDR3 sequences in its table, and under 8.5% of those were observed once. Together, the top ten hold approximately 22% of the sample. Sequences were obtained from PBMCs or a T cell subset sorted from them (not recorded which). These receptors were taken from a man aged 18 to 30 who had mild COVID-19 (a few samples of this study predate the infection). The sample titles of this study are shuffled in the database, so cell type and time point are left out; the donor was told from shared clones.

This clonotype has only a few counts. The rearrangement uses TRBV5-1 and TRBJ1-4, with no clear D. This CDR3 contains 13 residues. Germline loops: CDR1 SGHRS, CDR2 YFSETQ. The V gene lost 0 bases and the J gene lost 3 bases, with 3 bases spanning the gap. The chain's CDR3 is CASSLDPNEKLFF. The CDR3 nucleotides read TGCGCCAGCAGCTTGGATCCTAATGAAAAACTGTTTTTT. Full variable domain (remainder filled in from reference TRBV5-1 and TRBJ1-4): KAGVTQTPRYLIKTRGQQVTLSCSPISGHRSVSWYQQTPGQGLQFLFEYFSETQRNKGNFPGRFSGRQFSNSRSEMNVSTLELGDSALYLCASSLDPNEKLFFGSGTQLSVL.

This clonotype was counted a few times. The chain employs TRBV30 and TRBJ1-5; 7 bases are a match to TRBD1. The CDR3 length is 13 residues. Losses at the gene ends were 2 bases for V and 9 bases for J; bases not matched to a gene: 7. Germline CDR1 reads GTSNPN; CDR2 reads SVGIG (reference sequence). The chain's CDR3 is CAWSKTGERPQHF. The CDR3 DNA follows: TGTGCCTGGAGTAAAACAGGGGAGCGGCCCCAGCATTTT. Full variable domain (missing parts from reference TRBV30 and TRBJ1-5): SQTIHQWPATLVQPVGSPLSLECTVEGTSNPNLYWYRQAAGRGLQLLFYSVGIGQISSEVPQNLSASRPQDRQFILSSKKLLLSDSGFYLCAWSKTGERPQHFGDGTRLSIL.

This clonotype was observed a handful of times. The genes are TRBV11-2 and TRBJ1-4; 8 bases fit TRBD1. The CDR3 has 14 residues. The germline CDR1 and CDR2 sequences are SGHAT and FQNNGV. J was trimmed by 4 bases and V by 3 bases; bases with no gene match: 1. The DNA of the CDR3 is TGTGCCAGCAGCTTCACAGGGGGTAATGAAAAACTGTTTTTT. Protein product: CASSFTGGNEKLFF.

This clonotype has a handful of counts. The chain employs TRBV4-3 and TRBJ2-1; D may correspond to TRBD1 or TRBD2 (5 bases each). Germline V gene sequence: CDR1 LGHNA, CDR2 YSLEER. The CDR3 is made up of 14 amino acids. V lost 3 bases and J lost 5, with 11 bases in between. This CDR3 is CASSHLGADNEQFF. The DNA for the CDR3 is TGCGCCAGCAGCCACCTCGGGGCGGACAATGAGCAGTTCTTC.

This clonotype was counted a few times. The CDR3 DNA reads TGCGCCAGCAGTTTATACTGCCAGGGGTGCACCTATAATTCACCCCTCCACTTT. Its translation: CASSLYCQGCTYNSPLHF. This chain links TRBV4-1 with TRBJ1-6, with a possible D match to TRBD1 (6 bases). V lost 6 bases, J lost 2 bases, and 20 bases lay in between. Germline V gives CDR1 MGHRA, CDR2 YSYEKL. CDR3 length: 18 amino acids.

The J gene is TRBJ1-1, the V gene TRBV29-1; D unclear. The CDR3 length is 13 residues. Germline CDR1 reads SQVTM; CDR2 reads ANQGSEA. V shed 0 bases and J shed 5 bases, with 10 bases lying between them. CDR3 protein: CSVEDRGRTEAFF. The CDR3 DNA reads TGCAGCGTTGAAGATCGTGGCCGGACTGAAGCTTTCTTT.

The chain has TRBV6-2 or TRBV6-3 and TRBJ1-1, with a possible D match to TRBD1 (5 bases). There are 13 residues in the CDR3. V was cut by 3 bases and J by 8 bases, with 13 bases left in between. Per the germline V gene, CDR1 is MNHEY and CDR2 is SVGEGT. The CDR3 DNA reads TGTGCCAGCAGTTATGGATGGGGCGCGGAAGCTTTCTTT. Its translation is CASSYGWGAEAFF.

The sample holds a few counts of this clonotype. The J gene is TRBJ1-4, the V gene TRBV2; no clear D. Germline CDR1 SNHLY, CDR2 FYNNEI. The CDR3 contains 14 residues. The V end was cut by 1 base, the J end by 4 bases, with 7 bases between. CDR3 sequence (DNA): TGTGCCAGCAGTGAAGGGCAGTTTAATGAAAAACTGTTTTTT. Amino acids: CASSEGQFNEKLFF. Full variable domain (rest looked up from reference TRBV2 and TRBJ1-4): EPEVTQTPSHQVTQMGQEVILRCVPISNHLYFYWYRQILGQKVEFLVSFYNNEISEKSEIFDDQFSVERPDGSNFTLKIRSTKLEDSAMYFCASSEGQFNEKLFFGSGTQLSVL.

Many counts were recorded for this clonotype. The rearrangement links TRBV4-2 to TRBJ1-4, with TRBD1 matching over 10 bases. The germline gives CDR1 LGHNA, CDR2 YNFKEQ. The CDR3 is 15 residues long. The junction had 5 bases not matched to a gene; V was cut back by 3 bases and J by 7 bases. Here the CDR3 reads CASSQGTGEAEKLFF. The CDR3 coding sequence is TGTGCCAGCAGCCAGGGGACAGGGGAGGCTGAAAAACTGTTTTTT.

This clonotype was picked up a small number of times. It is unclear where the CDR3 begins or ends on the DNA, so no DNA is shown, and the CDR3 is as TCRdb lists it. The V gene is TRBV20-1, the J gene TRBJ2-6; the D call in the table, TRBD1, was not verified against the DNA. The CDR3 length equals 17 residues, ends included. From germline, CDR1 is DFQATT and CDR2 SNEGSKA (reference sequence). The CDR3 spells CSASRETGTFGANVLTF.

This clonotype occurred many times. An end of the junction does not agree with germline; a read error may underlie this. The CDR3 bases are TGTGCCAGCACCGTAGCGGGGGGCTCCAATGAGCAGTTCTTC. Amino acids: CASTVAGGSNEQFF. The chain couples TRBV9 to TRBJ2-1; 10 bases are shared with TRBD2. The length of the CDR3 is 14 residues. Germline CDR1 reads SGDLS; CDR2 reads YYNGEE.

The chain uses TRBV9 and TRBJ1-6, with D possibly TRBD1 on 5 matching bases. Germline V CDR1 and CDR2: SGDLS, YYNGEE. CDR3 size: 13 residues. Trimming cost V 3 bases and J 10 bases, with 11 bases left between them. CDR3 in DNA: TGTGCCAGCAGCGCCCAGCAGGGCTCACCCCTCCACTTT. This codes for CASSAQQGSPLHF.

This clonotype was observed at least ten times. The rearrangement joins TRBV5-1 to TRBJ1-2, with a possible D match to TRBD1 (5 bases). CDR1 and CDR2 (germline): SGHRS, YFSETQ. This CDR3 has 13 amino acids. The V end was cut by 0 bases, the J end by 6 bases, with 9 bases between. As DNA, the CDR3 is TGCGCCAGCAGCTTGGTATCAGGGAATGGCTACACCTTC. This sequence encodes CASSLVSGNGYTF.

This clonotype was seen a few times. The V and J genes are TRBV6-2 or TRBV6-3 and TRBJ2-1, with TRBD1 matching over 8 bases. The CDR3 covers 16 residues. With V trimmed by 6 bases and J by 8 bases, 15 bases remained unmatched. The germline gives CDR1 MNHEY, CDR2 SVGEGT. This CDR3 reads CASRPAGTGTNHEQFF. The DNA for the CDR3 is TGTGCCAGCAGACCCGCCGGGACAGGAACGAACCATGAGCAGTTCTTC.

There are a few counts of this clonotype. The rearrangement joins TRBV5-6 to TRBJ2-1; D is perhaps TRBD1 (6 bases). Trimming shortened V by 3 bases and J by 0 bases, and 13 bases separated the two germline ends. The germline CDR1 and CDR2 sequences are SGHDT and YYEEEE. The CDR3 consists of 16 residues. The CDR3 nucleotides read TGTGCCAGCAGCTCTACAGGGTCGGGCTCCTACAATGAGCAGTTCTTC. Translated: CASSSTGSGSYNEQFF.

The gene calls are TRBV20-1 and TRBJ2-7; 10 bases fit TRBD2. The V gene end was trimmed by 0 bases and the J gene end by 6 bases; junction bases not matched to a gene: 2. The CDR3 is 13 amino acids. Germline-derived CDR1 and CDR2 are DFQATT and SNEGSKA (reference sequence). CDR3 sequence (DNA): TGCAGTGCTAGAGATCTAGCGGGGGTCGAGCAGTACTTC. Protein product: CSARDLAGVEQYF.

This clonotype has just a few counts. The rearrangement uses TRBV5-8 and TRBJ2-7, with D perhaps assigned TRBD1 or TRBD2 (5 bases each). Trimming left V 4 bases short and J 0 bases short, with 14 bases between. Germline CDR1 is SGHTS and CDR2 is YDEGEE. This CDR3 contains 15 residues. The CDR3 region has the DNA TGTGCCAGCAGCCCCGGGACGGGTGTCTCCTACGAGCAGTACTTC. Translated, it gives CASSPGTGVSYEQYF. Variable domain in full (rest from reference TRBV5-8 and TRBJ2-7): EAGVTQSPTHLIKTRGQQATLRCSPISGHTSVYWYQQALGLGLQFLLWYDEGEERNRGNFPPRFSGRQFPNYSSELNVNALELEDSALYLCASSPGTGVSYEQYFGPGTRLTVT.

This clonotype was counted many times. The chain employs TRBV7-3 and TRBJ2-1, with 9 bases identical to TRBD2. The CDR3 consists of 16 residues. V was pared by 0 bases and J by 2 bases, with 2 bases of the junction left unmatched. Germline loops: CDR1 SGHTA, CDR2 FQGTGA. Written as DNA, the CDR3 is TGTGCCAGCAGCTTAACGACTAGCGGCCCCTACAATGAGCAGTTCTTC. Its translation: CASSLTTSGPYNEQFF.

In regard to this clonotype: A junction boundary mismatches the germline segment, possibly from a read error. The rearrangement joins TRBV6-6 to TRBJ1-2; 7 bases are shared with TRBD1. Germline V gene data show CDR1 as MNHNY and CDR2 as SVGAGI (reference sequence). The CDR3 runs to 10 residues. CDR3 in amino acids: CATRQGGYNF. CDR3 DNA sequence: TGTGCCACCCGACAGGGCGGCTACAACTTC.

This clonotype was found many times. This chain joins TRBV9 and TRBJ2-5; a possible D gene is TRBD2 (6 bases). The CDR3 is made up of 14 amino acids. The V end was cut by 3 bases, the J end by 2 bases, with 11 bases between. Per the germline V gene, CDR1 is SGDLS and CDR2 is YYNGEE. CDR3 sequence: CASSAWDSQETQYF. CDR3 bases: TGTGCCAGCAGCGCCTGGGACTCGCAAGAGACCCAGTACTTC.

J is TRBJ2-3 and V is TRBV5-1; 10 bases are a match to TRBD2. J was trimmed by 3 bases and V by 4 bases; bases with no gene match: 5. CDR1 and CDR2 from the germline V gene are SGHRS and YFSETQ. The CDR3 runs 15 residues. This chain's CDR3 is CASSGSGGWTDTQYF. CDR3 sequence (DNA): TGCGCCAGCAGCGGTAGCGGGGGGTGGACAGATACGCAGTATTTT.

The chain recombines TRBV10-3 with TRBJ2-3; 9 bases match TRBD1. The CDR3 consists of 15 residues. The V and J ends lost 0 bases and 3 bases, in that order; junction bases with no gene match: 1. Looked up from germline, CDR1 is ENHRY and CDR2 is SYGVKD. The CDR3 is CAISESDRGTDTQYF. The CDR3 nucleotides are TGTGCCATCAGTGAGTCGGACAGGGGAACAGATACGCAGTATTTT.

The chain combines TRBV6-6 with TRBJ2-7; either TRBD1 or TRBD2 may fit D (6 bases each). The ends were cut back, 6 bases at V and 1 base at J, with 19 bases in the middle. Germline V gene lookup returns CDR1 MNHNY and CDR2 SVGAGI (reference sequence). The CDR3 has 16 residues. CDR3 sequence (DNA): TGTGCCAGCAGGGATCAGGGGACTTCTTCTTCCTACGAGCAGTACTTC. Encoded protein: CASRDQGTSSSYEQYF.

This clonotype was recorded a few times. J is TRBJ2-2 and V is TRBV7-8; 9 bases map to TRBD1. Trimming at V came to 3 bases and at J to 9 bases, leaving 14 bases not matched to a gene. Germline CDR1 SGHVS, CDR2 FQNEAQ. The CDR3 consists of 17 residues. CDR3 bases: TGTGCCAGCAGCTTCGAGACAGGGGGAAGGATTTACCGGGAGCTGTTTTTT. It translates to CASSFETGGRIYRELFF.

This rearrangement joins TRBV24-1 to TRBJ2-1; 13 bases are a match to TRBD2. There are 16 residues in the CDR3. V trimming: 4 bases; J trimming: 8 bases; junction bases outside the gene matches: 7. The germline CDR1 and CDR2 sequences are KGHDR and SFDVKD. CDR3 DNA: TGTGCCACCAGTGACCCTACTAGCGGGGGGGTTCATGAGCAGTTCTTC. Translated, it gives CATSDPTSGGVHEQFF.

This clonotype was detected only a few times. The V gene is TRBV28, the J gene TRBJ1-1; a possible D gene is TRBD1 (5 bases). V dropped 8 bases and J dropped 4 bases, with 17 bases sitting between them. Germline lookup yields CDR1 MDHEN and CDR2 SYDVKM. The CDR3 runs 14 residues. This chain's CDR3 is CASSPSHGATEAFF. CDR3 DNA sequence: TGTGCCAGCTCCCCCTCTCATGGGGCCACTGAAGCTTTCTTT.

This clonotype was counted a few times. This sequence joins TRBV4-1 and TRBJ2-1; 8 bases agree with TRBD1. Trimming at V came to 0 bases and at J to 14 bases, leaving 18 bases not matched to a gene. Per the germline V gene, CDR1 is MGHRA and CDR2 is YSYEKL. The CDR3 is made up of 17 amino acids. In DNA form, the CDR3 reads TGCGCCAGCAGCCAAGATAGGTTGCGAGACAGGGGAAGGTGGGAGTTCTTC. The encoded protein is CASSQDRLRDRGRWEFF.

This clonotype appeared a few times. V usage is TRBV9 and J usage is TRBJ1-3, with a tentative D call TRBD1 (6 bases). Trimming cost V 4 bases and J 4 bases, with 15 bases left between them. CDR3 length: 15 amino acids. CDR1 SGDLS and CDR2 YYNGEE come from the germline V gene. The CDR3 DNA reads TGTGCCAGCAGCCCGTGGACAGCCCCGGGAAACACCATATATTTT. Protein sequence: CASSPWTAPGNTIYF.

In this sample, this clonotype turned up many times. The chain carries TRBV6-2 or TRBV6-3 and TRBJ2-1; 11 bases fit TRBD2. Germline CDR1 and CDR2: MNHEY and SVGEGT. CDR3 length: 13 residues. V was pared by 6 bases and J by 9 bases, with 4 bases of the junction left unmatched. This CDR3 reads CASRLAGVGEQFF. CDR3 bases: TGTGCCAGCAGACTAGCGGGGGTCGGTGAGCAGTTCTTC.